Below, 14 T cell receptor beta chains from the same sample are listed, as sequenced in a study of immune heterogeneity within non-small cell lung tumors. With 32 V and 13 J primers, multiplex PCR amplified the TCR beta CDR3. TCRdb re-called the multiplex PCR reads through MiXCR, storing one row per CDR3 protein. The repertoire holds around 11,000 distinct CDR3 sequences, with approximately 20% as singletons. Template input was genomic DNA from bulk tumor (about 600 ng per sample). Every primary tumor yielded several biopsies, spaced far apart, that were taken during surgery. The study cohort was described as untreated, and its members had newly diagnosed non-small cell lung cancer. They went on to have curative surgery. The specimen was lung tumor tissue. These receptors all stem from a man aged 55 to 70 with non-small cell lung cancer.

The chain employs TRBV5-1 and TRBJ2-3, with 8 bases aligning to TRBD1. Trimming removed 4 bases from V and 2 bases from J; junction bases left unmatched: 9. This CDR3 is built from 16 residues. Germline V CDR1 and CDR2: SGHRS, YFSETQ. This chain's CDR3 is CASSPGGTGSTDTQYF. CDR3 nucleotide sequence: TGCGCCAGCAGCCCCGGTGGGACAGGTTCCACAGATACGCAGTATTTT.

This clonotype was counted between two and nine times. J is TRBJ2-1 and V is TRBV20-1; the D call may be TRBD1 or TRBD2 (6 bases each). The V gene's germline CDR1 is DFQATT and CDR2 SNEGSKA (reference sequence). V shed 6 bases and J shed 8 bases, with 23 bases lying between them. The CDR3 length is 15 residues. The CDR3 DNA follows: TGCAGTGCGCCCAGAGGGGGAGGTTATACTGATGAGCAGTTCTTC. Protein sequence: CSAPRGGGYTDEQFF.

The chain couples TRBV11-3 to TRBJ2-1; perhaps TRBD2 as D (7 bases). The germline V gene encodes CDR1 SGHNT and CDR2 YENEEA. CDR3 length equals 15 residues. V dropped 6 bases and J dropped 6 bases, with 18 bases sitting between them. The CDR3: CASRPGGGHGNEQFF. The CDR3 DNA reads as TGTGCCAGCAGACCTGGGGGGGGGCACGGCAATGAGCAGTTCTTC.

This clonotype was detected a few times. This chain links TRBV3-1 with TRBJ1-6; no clear D gene. From germline, CDR1 is LGHDT and CDR2 YNNKEL (reference sequence). The CDR3 spans 14 residues. V lost 1 base and J 10 bases, leaving 11 bases between the germline ends. CDR3 nucleotide sequence: TGTGCCAGCAGCCAAGTTACGGGGAAATCACCCCTCCACTTT. Translated, it gives CASSQVTGKSPLHF.

Judged by abundance, this clonotype is medium-sized (0.01 to 0.1%). The chain combines TRBV20-1 with TRBJ1-4; D is uncertain. Germline loops: CDR1 DFQATT, CDR2 SNEGSKA (reference sequence). Deletions cut 6 bases from V and 0 bases from J, with 8 bases between. The CDR3 is 13 amino acids. The chain's CDR3 is CSAEKTTNEKLFF. CDR3 sequence (DNA): TGCAGTGCAGAGAAGACAACTAATGAAAAACTGTTTTTT.

By share, this clonotype ranks as medium-sized. The chain recombines TRBV6-2 or TRBV6-3 with TRBJ2-7; the D gene is possibly TRBD2 (6 bases). The CDR3 is 14 residues long. Trimming took 6 bases from V and 5 from J, leaving 17 bases between them. From germline, CDR1 is MNHEY and CDR2 SVGEGT. The CDR3 bases are TGTGCCAGCAGCCCGCTGGAAGCGGGTAACGAGCAGTACTTC. It codes for CASSPLEAGNEQYF.

A remark on this clonotype: A much bigger clone sits one base away, suggesting this may be a read error. V is TRBV30 and J is TRBJ1-1, with D unresolved. The germline V gene encodes CDR1 GTSNPN and CDR2 SVGIG (reference sequence). The CDR3 runs 13 residues. The ends were cut back, 8 bases at V and 5 bases at J, with 18 bases in the middle. For the CDR3, the DNA is TGTGCCCGGAACCCGGCCTTTGGGACTGAAGCTTTCTTT. Translation: CARNPAFGTEAFF.

This clonotype was seen a few times. The chain has TRBV30 and TRBJ2-1, with 14 bases fitting TRBD2. The CDR3 is 21 amino acids. CDR1 and CDR2 from the germline V gene are GTSNPN and SVGIG (reference sequence). The junction had 21 bases not matched to a gene; V was cut back by 4 bases and J by 4 bases. This CDR3 is CAWIPGTGPGTSGSPYNEQFF. CDR3 nucleotide sequence: TGTGCCTGGATTCCCGGGACAGGGCCCGGGACTAGCGGGAGCCCTTACAATGAGCAGTTCTTC.

This clonotype is labeled as medium-sized. This rearrangement joins TRBV6-1 to TRBJ1-1; possible D gene TRBD1, 6 bases. Trimming cost V 5 bases and J 4 bases, with 20 bases left between them. Germline-derived CDR1 and CDR2 are MNHNS and SASEGT. CDR3 size: 16 residues. CDR3 residues: CASSQGVGAAVTEAFF. CDR3 coding DNA: TGTGCCAGCAGTCAAGGGGTGGGGGCCGCGGTCACTGAAGCTTTCTTT.

In its sample, this clonotype ranks as medium-sized. The chain has TRBV20-1 and TRBJ2-7, with D possibly TRBD1 on 6 matching bases. Germline V gene data show CDR1 as DFQATT and CDR2 as SNEGSKA (reference sequence). The CDR3 extends over 12 amino acids. Trimming removed 3 bases at V and 7 bases at J, with 13 bases between. The CDR3 bases are TGCAGTGCTAGGGAACAGGGTAAAGAGCAGTACTTC. It codes for CSAREQGKEQYF.

J is TRBJ1-6 and V is TRBV5-4; no definite D call. CDR3 size: 13 residues. Germline assignment: CDR1 SGHNT and CDR2 YYREEE (reference sequence). V was trimmed by 1 base and J by 10 bases, leaving 9 bases between them. The CDR3 loop is CASSLSGGSPLHF. The DNA of the CDR3 is TGTGCCAGCAGCTTGTCAGGCGGCTCACCCCTCCACTTT. The full variable domain, rest sourced from reference TRBV5-4 and TRBJ1-6, is ETGVTQSPTHLIKTRGQQVTLRCSSQSGHNTVSWYQQALGQGPQFIFQYYREEENGRGNFPPRFSGLQFPNYSSELNVNALELDDSALYLCASSLSGGSPLHFGNGTRLTVT.

This clonotype came up a few times. The chain employs TRBV6-4 and TRBJ2-1, with TRBD2 matching over 8 bases. There are 13 residues in the CDR3. With 4 bases clipped from V and 13 bases from J, the junction kept 9 bases outside the gene matches. CDR1 is MRHNA and CDR2 is SNTAGT in the germline V gene. The CDR3 DNA reads as TGTGCCAGCAGTGTTGGAGCGGGAGTATTTCAGTTCTTC. Its translation is CASSVGAGVFQFF.

This clonotype is medium-sized (0.01 to 0.1%) by share. V usage is TRBV27 and J usage is TRBJ2-1, with D tentatively TRBD2 (6 bases). This CDR3 comprises 14 residues. The V gene lost 4 bases and the J gene lost 7 bases, with 14 bases spanning the gap. CDR1 and CDR2 (germline): MNHEY, SMNVEV (reference sequence). DNA of the CDR3: TGTGCCAGCAGTTCGGAGGGCGGAAGGAATGAGCAGTTCTTC. It encodes CASSSEGGRNEQFF.

Remarks on this clonotype: Just one base apart from a much larger clone, this may be a read error. The chain couples TRBV6-2 or TRBV6-3 to TRBJ2-7, with D uncertain. This CDR3 is built from 10 residues. Per germline, CDR1 MNHEY and CDR2 SVGEGT. The CDR3 here is CASSYYVQYF. DNA of the CDR3: TGTGCCAGCAGTTACTACGTGCAGTACTTC.